The next 13 T cell receptor beta chains were all read from a single sample in a study of shared clonotypes between healthy human individuals. Assay: immunoSEQ multiplex PCR; the TCRdb copy retains only in-frame clones and omits some. The sample carries under 2,500,000 clones, approximately 95% recorded once. Specimen: naive CD4+ T cells sorted from blood. Specified subset: CD45RA+ positively selected. The receptors shown here come from a man aged 18 to 35 in good health.

The V call is TRBV6-1, the J call TRBJ1-4; TRBD1 matches 9 bases. In germline, CDR1 is MNHNS, CDR2 SASEGT. The J segment lost 6 bases and the V segment lost 1 base, leaving 3 bases of the junction unmatched. CDR3 length equals 15 residues. The CDR3 spells CASSEVGQGHEKLFF. In DNA, the CDR3 is TGTGCCAGCAGTGAAGTGGGACAGGGACATGAAAAACTGTTTTTT.

Points on this clone: At the DNA level, this CDR3 is encoded by other sequences in the same sample as well. The CDR3 reads CASSLDRGLYNEQFF. CDR3 nucleotide sequence: TGTGCCAGCAGCTTAGACAGGGGGCTTTACAATGAGCAGTTCTTC. This chain uses TRBV7-2 with TRBJ2-1, with 9 bases that match TRBD1. The V and J ends lost 1 base and 4 bases, in that order; junction bases with no gene match: 2. The CDR3 consists of 15 residues. From germline, CDR1 is SGHTA and CDR2 FQGNSA.

This chain uses TRBV6-5 with TRBJ1-4; 7 bases agree with TRBD1. CDR3 size: 15 residues. The ends lost 3 bases at V and 8 bases at J; junction bases unmatched: 9. Looked up from germline, CDR1 is MNHEY and CDR2 is SVGAGI. CDR3 DNA sequence: TGTGCCAGCAGTTATGTCGGGCAGGACAGGGAAAAACTGTTTTTT. The encoded protein is CASSYVGQDREKLFF.

The chain links TRBV7-6 to TRBJ2-7; possibly TRBD1 or TRBD2 for D (5 bases each). This CDR3 is 14 amino acids long. The V gene lost 2 bases and the J gene lost 4 bases, with 12 bases spanning the gap. The V gene's germline CDR1 is SGHVS and CDR2 FNYEAQ. The CDR3 loop is CASSLLGDRYEQYF. The CDR3 coding sequence is TGTGCCAGCAGCTTATTAGGGGACCGTTACGAGCAGTACTTC.

The V gene is TRBV30, the J gene TRBJ1-2, with no clear D. Trimming pared 0 bases from V and 1 base from J, leaving 9 bases between. The length of the CDR3 is 14 residues. Per germline, CDR1 GTSNPN and CDR2 SVGIG (reference sequence). The CDR3 here is CAWSVGQVNYGYTF. CDR3 sequence (DNA): TGTGCCTGGAGTGTAGGGCAGGTTAACTATGGCTACACCTTC.

The chain has TRBV5-1 and TRBJ2-2, with 9 positions matching TRBD2. This CDR3 has 17 residues. Germline CDR1 and CDR2: SGHRS and YFSETQ. The V gene end was trimmed by 0 bases and the J gene end by 0 bases; junction bases not matched to a gene: 3. The CDR3 here is CASSLASGRPNTGELFF. In DNA, the CDR3 is TGCGCCAGCAGCTTGGCCAGCGGGAGGCCGAACACCGGGGAGCTGTTTTTT.

This clone has only one observation. The rearrangement joins TRBV28 to TRBJ2-3; 11 positions match TRBD2. CDR3 length: 16 amino acids. Looked up from germline, CDR1 is MDHEN and CDR2 is SYDVKM. The ends lost 5 bases at V and 1 base at J; junction bases unmatched: 5. The CDR3 sequence is CASSPPTSGGTDTQYF. The CDR3, as DNA: TGTGCCAGCAGTCCCCCGACTAGCGGGGGCACAGATACGCAGTATTTT.

The chain links TRBV9 to TRBJ1-3; no reliable D call. V dropped 0 bases and J dropped 1 base, with 11 bases sitting between them. The V gene's germline CDR1 is SGDLS and CDR2 YYNGEE. This CDR3 contains 16 residues. DNA for the CDR3: TGTGCCAGCAGCGTAGGGACTGGCGGTTCTGGAAACACCATATATTTT. Translating it yields CASSVGTGGSGNTIYF.

The CDR3 sequence: CASSQTDEQFF. CDR3 nucleotide sequence: TGTGCCAGCAGTCAGACGGATGAGCAGTTCTTC. The chain couples TRBV5-6 to TRBJ2-1; D ambiguous. V lost 5 bases and J 8 bases, leaving 8 bases between the germline ends. This CDR3 spans 11 amino acids. Germline loops: CDR1 SGHDT, CDR2 YYEEEE.

The rearrangement uses TRBV21-1 and TRBJ2-3; the table's TRBD2 call for D was not verified on the DNA. TRBV21-1 is shown as a pseudogene. This CDR3 is 19 amino acids long. The CDR3 DNA sequence: TGTGCCAGCAGCAAAGGTTTTCGAGCGGGGGGGCCGGGCACAGATACGCAGTATTTT. The encoded protein is CASSKGFRAGGPGTDTQYF.

The chain joins TRBV19 to TRBJ1-1; D gene uncertain. Trimming took off 5 bases at V and 1 base at J, with 8 bases between the two ends. Germline V gene sequence: CDR1 LNHDA, CDR2 SQIVND (reference sequence). This CDR3 has 13 amino acids. The CDR3 nucleotides are TGTGCCAGTAGTTTATTCACGAACACTGAAGCTTTCTTT. Amino acids: CASSLFTNTEAFF.

Notes on this clone: Other DNA sequences within the sample encode an identical CDR3. The CDR3 DNA reads TGTGCCAGCAGTTACCTGGGCGGGGGCACTGAAGCTTTCTTT. Its protein is CASSYLGGGTEAFF. The chain couples TRBV6-5 to TRBJ1-1; tentatively, D is TRBD1 (5 bases). The V and J ends lost 2 bases and 4 bases respectively, with 11 bases between them. From germline, CDR1 is MNHEY and CDR2 SVGAGI. The CDR3 loop spans 14 amino acids.

The chain employs TRBV6-1 and TRBJ2-2, with 9 bases lining up with TRBD1. CDR1 is MNHNS and CDR2 is SASEGT in the germline V gene. The V gene end was trimmed by 6 bases and the J gene end by 8 bases; junction bases not matched to a gene: 7. The CDR3 has 14 residues. The DNA of the CDR3 is TGTGCCAGCAGAGATACAGGGGGCGGAGGGGAGCTGTTTTTT. Translation gives CASRDTGGGGELFF.